This T cell receptor beta chain is drawn from a study of T cell changes during pregnancy in multiple sclerosis. This CDR3 is built from 15 residues. In germline, CDR1 is ENHRY, CDR2 SYGVKD. Trimming left V 0 bases short and J 5 bases short, with 11 bases between. The repertoire was sequenced with immunoSEQ multiplex PCR; TCRdb's copy has only in-frame clones and lacks some. The table has roughly 54,000 clones, 92% seen once. The sample consisted of CD4+ T cells from peripheral blood mononuclear cells, taken after pregnancy. The chain combines TRBV10-3 with TRBJ1-5; possible D gene TRBD1, 5 bases. This TCR came from a female donor with multiple sclerosis, enrolled in a pregnancy study. The CDR3 here is CAISESLPGHQPQHF. The CDR3 DNA reads as TGTGCCATCAGTGAGTCTCTCCCAGGGCATCAGCCCCAGCATTTT.